This TCR beta chain comes out of a study of type 1 and type 2 diabetes patients. Findings of the study overall: Highly-expanded CD4+ clones were few in type 2 diabetes, median one, 3.9% of reads. Groups were not age- or gender-matched, which may bias interpretation.

In the case of this clonotype: What it binds is not known.

Genomic DNA was the PCR template. Amplification of the beta chain CDR3 used 30 forward and 13 reverse multiplex primers. TCRdb recomputed calls from the multiplex PCR reads with MiXCR, one row per CDR3 protein. The sample has around 300,000 distinct CDR3 sequences, over 45% seen once. The germline CDR1 and CDR2 sequences are KGHSH and LQKENI. V was trimmed by 5 bases and J by 2 bases, leaving 18 bases between them. This CDR3 is built from 16 residues. Each participant gave approximately 9.6 milliliters of peripheral blood. Sequencing input: peripheral blood mononuclear cells (PBMCs). V usage is TRBV18 and J usage is TRBJ1-2; TRBD1 might be the D (5 bases). This receptor was obtained from a young man with type 2 diabetes. CDR3 loop: CASSEVADGTNYGYTF. CDR3 DNA: TGTGCCAGCTCAGAGGTTGCTGACGGGACCAACTATGGCTACACCTTC.